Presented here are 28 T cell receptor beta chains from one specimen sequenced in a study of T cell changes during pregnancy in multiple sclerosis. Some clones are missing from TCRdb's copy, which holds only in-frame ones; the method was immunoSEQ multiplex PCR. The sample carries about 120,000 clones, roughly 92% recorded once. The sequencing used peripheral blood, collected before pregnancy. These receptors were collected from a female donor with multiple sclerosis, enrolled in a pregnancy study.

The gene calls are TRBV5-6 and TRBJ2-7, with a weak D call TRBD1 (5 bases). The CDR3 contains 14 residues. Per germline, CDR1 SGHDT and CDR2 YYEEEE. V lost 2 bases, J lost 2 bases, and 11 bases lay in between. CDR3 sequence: CASSFTGEAYEQYF. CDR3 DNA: TGTGCCAGCAGCTTTACAGGTGAGGCCTACGAGCAGTACTTC.

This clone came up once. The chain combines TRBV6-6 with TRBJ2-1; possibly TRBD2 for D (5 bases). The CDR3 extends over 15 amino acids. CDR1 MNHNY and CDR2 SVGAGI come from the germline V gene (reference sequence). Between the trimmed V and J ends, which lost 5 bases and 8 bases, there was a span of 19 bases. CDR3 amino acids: CASSDPALARDEQFF. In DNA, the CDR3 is TGTGCCAGCAGTGATCCCGCGCTAGCTAGGGATGAGCAGTTCTTC.

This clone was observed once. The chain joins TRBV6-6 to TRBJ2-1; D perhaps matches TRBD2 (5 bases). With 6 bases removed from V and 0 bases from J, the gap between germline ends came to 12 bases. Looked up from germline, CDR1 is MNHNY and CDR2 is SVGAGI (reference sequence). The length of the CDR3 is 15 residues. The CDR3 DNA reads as TGTGCCAGCAGCCCCGGGGTGCGCTCCTACAATGAGCAGTTCTTC. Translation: CASSPGVRSYNEQFF.

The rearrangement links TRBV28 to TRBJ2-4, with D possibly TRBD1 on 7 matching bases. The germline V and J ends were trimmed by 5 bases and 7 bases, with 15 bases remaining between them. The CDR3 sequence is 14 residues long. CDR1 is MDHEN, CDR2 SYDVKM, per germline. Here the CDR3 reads CASSVTPGGNIQYF. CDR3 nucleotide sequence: TGTGCCAGCAGTGTGACTCCAGGGGGGAACATTCAGTACTTC.

The CDR3 loop is CASSLLGQGSSPLHF. The DNA of the CDR3 is TGTGCCAGCAGTCTCCTTGGGCAGGGGAGTTCACCCCTCCACTTT. This chain joins TRBV6-5 and TRBJ1-6; possibly TRBD1 for D (6 bases). The V end lost 5 bases, the J end lost 9 bases, and 17 bases lay between the germline ends. Germline loops: CDR1 MNHEY, CDR2 SVGAGI. There are 15 residues in the CDR3.

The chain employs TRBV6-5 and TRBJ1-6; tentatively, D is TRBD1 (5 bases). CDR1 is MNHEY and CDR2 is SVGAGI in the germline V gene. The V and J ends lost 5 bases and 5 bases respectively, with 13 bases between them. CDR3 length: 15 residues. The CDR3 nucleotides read TGTGCCAGCAGTCCAGGGAGGGGCCATAATTCACCCCTCCACTTT. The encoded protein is CASSPGRGHNSPLHF.

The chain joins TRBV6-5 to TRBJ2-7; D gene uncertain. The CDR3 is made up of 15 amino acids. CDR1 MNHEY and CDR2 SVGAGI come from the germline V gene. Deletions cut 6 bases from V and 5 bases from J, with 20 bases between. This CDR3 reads CASRTTPPSDHEQYF. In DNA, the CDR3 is TGTGCCAGCAGGACCACGCCCCCCAGCGACCACGAGCAGTACTTC.

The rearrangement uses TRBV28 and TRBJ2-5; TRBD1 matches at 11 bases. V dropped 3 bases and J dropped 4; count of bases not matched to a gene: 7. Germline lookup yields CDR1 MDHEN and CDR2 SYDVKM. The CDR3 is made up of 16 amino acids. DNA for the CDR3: TGTGCCAGCAGTTTCCCGGGACAGGGGGGTCGAGAGACCCAGTACTTC. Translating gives CASSFPGQGGRETQYF.

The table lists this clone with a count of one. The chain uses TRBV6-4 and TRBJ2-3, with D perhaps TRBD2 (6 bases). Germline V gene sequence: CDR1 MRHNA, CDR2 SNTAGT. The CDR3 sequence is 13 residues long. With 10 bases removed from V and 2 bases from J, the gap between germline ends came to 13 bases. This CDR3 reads CATTRHYTDTQYF. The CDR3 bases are TGTGCCACGACTAGGCACTACACAGATACGCAGTATTTT.

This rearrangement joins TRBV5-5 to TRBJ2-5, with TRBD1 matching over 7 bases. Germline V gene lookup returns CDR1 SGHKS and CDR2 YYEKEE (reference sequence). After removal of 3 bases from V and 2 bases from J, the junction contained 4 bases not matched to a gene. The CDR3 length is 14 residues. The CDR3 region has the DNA TGTGCCAGCAGCTCTAGGGACAGTCAAGAGACCCAGTACTTC. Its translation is CASSSRDSQETQYF.

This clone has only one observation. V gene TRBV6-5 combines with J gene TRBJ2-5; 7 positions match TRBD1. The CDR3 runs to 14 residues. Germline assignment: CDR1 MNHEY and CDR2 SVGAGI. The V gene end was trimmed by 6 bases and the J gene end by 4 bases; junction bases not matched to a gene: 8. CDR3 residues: CASRPTGIGETQYF. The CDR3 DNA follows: TGTGCCAGCAGACCGACAGGGATAGGAGAGACCCAGTACTTC.

The CDR3 sequence is CASSRELAGGPKTQYF. In DNA, the CDR3 is TGTGCCAGCTCTAGGGAACTAGCGGGAGGGCCGAAGACCCAGTACTTC. The V call is TRBV27, the J call TRBJ2-5, with TRBD2 identical over 13 bases. Germline V CDR1 and CDR2: MNHEY, SMNVEV (reference sequence). Trimming took 8 bases from V and 6 from J; bases not matched to a gene: 12. This CDR3 comprises 16 residues.

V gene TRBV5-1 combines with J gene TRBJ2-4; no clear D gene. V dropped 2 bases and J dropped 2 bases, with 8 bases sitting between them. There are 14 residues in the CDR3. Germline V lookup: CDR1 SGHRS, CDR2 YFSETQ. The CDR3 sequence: CASSFEVSKNIQYF. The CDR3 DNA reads TGCGCCAGCAGCTTTGAGGTGTCCAAAAACATTCAGTACTTC. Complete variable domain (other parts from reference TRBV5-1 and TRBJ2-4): KAGVTQTPRYLIKTRGQQVTLSCSPISGHRSVSWYQQTPGQGLQFLFEYFSETQRNKGNFPGRFSGRQFSNSRSEMNVSTLELGDSALYLCASSFEVSKNIQYFGAGTRLSVL.

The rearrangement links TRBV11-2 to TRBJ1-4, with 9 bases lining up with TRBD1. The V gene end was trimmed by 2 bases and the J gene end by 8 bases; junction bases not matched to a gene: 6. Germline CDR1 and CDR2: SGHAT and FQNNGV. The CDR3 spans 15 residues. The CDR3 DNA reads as TGTGCCAGCAGCTTACTCGGGACAGGGAAAGAAAAACTGTTTTTT. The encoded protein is CASSLLGTGKEKLFF.

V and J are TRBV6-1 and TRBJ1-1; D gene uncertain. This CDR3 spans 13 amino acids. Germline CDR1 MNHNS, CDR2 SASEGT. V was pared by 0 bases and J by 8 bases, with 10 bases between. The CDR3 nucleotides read TGTGCCAGCAGTGAAGCCCGTCCCTTCGAAGCTTTCTTT. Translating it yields CASSEARPFEAFF.

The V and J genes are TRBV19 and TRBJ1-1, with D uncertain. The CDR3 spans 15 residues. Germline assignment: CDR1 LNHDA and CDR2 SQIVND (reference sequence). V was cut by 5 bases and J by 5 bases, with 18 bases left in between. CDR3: CASSRTGLDITEAFF. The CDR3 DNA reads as TGTGCCAGTAGTCGGACTGGATTAGACATAACTGAAGCTTTCTTT.

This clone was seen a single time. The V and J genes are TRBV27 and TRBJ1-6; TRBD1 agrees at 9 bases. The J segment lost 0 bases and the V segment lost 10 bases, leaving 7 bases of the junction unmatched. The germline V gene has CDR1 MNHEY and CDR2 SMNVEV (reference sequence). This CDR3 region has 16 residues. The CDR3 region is CAIRGTGSSYNSPLHF. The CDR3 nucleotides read TGTGCCATCAGGGGGACAGGGAGCTCCTATAATTCACCCCTCCACTTT.

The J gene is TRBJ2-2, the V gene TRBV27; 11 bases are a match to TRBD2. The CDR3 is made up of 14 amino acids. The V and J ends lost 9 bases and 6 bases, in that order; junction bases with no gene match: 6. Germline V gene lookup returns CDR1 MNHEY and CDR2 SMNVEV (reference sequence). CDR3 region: CARPTSGTPGELFF. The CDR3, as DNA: TGTGCCAGGCCGACTAGCGGGACGCCCGGGGAGCTGTTTTTT.

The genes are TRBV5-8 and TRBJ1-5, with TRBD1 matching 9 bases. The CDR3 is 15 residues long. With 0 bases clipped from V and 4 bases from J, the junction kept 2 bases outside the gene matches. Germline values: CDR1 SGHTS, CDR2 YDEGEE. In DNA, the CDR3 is TGTGCCAGCAGCTTGGGGACAGGGGTGAATCAGCCCCAGCATTTT. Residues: CASSLGTGVNQPQHF.

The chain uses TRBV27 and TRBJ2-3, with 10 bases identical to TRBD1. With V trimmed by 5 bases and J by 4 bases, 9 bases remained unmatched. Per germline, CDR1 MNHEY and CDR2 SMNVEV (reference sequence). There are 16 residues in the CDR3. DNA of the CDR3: TGTGCCAGCAGTCTTGACAGGGGGCATGGGGCAGATACGCAGTATTTT. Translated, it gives CASSLDRGHGADTQYF.

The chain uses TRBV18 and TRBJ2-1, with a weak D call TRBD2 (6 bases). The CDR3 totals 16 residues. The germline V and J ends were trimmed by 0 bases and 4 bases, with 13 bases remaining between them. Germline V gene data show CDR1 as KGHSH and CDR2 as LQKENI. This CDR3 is CASSPPLRGEYNEQFF. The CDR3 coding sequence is TGTGCCAGCTCACCACCCTTGCGGGGAGAGTACAATGAGCAGTTCTTC.

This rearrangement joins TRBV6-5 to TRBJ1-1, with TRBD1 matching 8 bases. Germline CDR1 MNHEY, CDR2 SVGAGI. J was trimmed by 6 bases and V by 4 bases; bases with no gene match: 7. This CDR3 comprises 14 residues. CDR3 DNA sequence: TGTGCCAGCAGTTCCTACAGGGGGAGCCCTGAAGCTTTCTTT. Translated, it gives CASSSYRGSPEAFF.

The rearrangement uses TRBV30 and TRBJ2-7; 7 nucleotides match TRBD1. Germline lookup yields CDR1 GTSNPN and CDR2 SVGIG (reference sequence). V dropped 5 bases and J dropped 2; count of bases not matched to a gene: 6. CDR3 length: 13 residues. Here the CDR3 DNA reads TGTGCCTGGCGTGACAGGGCCCCCTACGAGCAGTACTTC. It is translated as CAWRDRAPYEQYF.

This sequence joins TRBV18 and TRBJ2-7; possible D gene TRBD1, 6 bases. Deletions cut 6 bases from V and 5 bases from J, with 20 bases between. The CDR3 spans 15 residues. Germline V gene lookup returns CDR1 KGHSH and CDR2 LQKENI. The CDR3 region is CASSSNPRGGHEQYF. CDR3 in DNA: TGTGCCAGCTCCTCAAACCCCAGGGGCGGACACGAGCAGTACTTC.

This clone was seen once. This CDR3 reads CASSGQGASEQYF. CDR3 nucleotide sequence: TGTGCCAGCAGTGGACAGGGGGCGAGCGAGCAGTACTTC. The chain joins TRBV2 to TRBJ2-7; 10 bases map to TRBD1. This CDR3 has 13 residues. Germline trimming cut 4 bases from V and 6 bases from J; bases unmatched to any gene: 3. The germline gives CDR1 SNHLY, CDR2 FYNNEI.

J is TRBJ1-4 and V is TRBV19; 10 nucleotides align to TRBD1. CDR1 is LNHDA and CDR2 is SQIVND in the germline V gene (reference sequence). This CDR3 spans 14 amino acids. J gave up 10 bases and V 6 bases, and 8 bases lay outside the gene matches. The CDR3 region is CASSGTGVRRKLFF. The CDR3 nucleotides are TGTGCCAGTAGCGGGACAGGGGTGAGAAGAAAACTGTTTTTT.

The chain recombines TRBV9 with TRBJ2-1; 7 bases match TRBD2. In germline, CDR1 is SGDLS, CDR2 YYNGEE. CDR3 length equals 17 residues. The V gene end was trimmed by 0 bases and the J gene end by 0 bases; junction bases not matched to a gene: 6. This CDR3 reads CASSVALRGSSYNEQFF. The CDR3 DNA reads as TGTGCCAGCAGCGTAGCTTTGCGGGGGAGCTCCTACAATGAGCAGTTCTTC.

The CDR3 DNA is TGTGCCAGTAGTATTCTGGGCCCAGATACGCAGTATTTT. Its translation: CASSILGPDTQYF. The gene calls are TRBV19 and TRBJ2-3; D remains unclear. The CDR3 has 13 amino acids. V lost 3 bases, J lost 4 bases, and 8 bases lay in between. CDR1 is LNHDA, CDR2 SQIVND, per germline (reference sequence).